A single sample is the source of the 20 T cell receptor beta chains below, sequenced in a study of cytomegalovirus exposure and HLA in healthy donors. The PCR contained 60 Vbeta and 13 Jbeta primers. Clones were sequenced by immunoSEQ multiplex PCR, and TCRdb holds only the in-frame ones, with some missing. The table includes fewer than 150,000 clones, about four fifths detected once. Sequencing was performed on PBMCs. All receptors derive from a female donor in good health and CMV-seropositive.

The genes are TRBV5-6 and TRBJ1-4; no clear D. Trimming shortened V by 0 bases and J by 4 bases, and 7 bases separated the two germline ends. CDR1 and CDR2 from the germline V gene are SGHDT and YYEEEE. CDR3 size: 14 residues. The CDR3 region is CASSLGRYNEKLFF. The CDR3 DNA sequence: TGTGCCAGCAGCTTGGGCCGGTATAATGAAAAACTGTTTTTT. Full variable domain (remainder filled in from reference TRBV5-6 and TRBJ1-4): DAGVTQSPTHLIKTRGQQVTLRCSPKSGHDTVSWYQQALGQGPQFIFQYYEEEERQRGNFPDRFSGHQFPNYSSELNVNALLLGDSALYLCASSLGRYNEKLFFGSGTQLSVL.

In this sample, this clone turned up once. This chain uses TRBV5-4 with TRBJ1-1; no reliable D call. Trimming pared 2 bases from V and 4 bases from J, leaving 15 bases between. The CDR3 runs 15 residues. Per germline, CDR1 SGHNT and CDR2 YYREEE (reference sequence). CDR3 residues: CASSFPSSRGTEAFF. The CDR3 DNA follows: TGTGCCAGCAGCTTTCCTTCCTCCCGAGGCACTGAAGCTTTCTTT.

The chain joins TRBV7-6 to TRBJ2-7; TRBD1 matches at 9 bases. V gave up 1 base and J gave up 6 bases; unmatched junction bases: 7. Germline V gives CDR1 SGHVS, CDR2 FNYEAQ. The CDR3 has 15 amino acids. CDR3 region: CASSLEAGTGFEQYF. The DNA of the CDR3 is TGTGCCAGCAGCTTAGAAGCCGGGACAGGGTTCGAGCAGTACTTC. Looking up the rest from reference TRBV7-6 and TRBJ2-7 gives the full variable domain: GAGVSQSPRYKVTKRGQDVALRCDPISGHVSLYWYRQALGQGPEFLTYFNYEAQQDKSGLPNDRFSAERPEGSISTLTIQRTEQRDSAMYRCASSLEAGTGFEQYFGPGTRLTVT.

The chain has TRBV11-3 and TRBJ2-1; 8 positions match TRBD1. V shed 5 bases and J 1 base; nucleotides not matched to a gene: 7. The CDR3 is 16 amino acids. Germline V gene data show CDR1 as SGHNT and CDR2 as YENEEA. The CDR3 DNA is TGTGCCAGCAGCCCCCACAGGGGGGCTTCCTACAATGAGCAGTTCTTC. Translating gives CASSPHRGASYNEQFF.

V and J are TRBV27 and TRBJ2-3, with D possibly TRBD2 on 6 matching bases. This CDR3 spans 16 amino acids. V lost 5 bases and J lost 1, with 16 bases in between. Germline V lookup: CDR1 MNHEY, CDR2 SMNVEV (reference sequence). The CDR3 bases are TGTGCCAGCAGTCTAGATTGGTGGGGGGGCACAGATACGCAGTATTTT. Its protein product is CASSLDWWGGTDTQYF.

The gene calls are TRBV25-1 and TRBJ1-2; TRBD1 might be the D (5 bases). CDR3 length: 13 residues. Germline CDR1 reads MGHDK; CDR2 reads SYGVNS. The ends were cut back, 4 bases at V and 7 bases at J, with 13 bases in the middle. CDR3 DNA: TGTGCCAGCAGTGGGGGGGGGTCGAGTGGCTACACCTTC. It codes for CASSGGGSSGYTF.

This clone is a singleton in its sample. The chain joins TRBV10-3 to TRBJ1-2; D is perhaps TRBD1 (6 bases). Trimming cost V 8 bases and J 0 bases, with 16 bases left between them. Germline lookup yields CDR1 ENHRY and CDR2 SYGVKD. The CDR3 sequence is 15 residues long. CDR3 nucleotide sequence: TGTGCCATCCGGAGGGGGGGGTTAGCTAACTATGGCTACACCTTC. Its protein is CAIRRGGLANYGYTF.

This sequence joins TRBV5-6 and TRBJ1-1; 7 bases map to TRBD1. Germline CDR1 SGHDT, CDR2 YYEEEE. The CDR3 spans 15 residues. J lost 1 base, V lost 4 bases, and 7 bases had no gene match. CDR3 loop: CASSLPGGWNTEAFF. DNA for the CDR3: TGTGCCAGCAGCCTACCAGGGGGTTGGAACACTGAAGCTTTCTTT.

There are a few counts of this clone. The J gene is TRBJ1-1, the V gene TRBV2; TRBD1 might be the D (5 bases). CDR1 is SNHLY and CDR2 is FYNNEI in the germline V gene. V was clipped by 11 bases and J by 1 base, with 14 bases between them. This CDR3 has 13 residues. The DNA for the CDR3 is TGTGCCGGATCACAGGACGGGAACACTGAAGCTTTCTTT. Encoded protein: CAGSQDGNTEAFF.

V and J are TRBV4-3 and TRBJ2-1; TRBD1 aligns across 8 bases. CDR1 is LGHNA, CDR2 YSLEER, per germline. This CDR3 is built from 15 residues. With 6 bases clipped from V and 5 bases from J, the junction kept 9 bases outside the gene matches. Here the CDR3 DNA reads TGCGCCAGCAGACTTGGACAGGGTCCCCACAATGAGCAGTTCTTC. Its translation: CASRLGQGPHNEQFF.

J is TRBJ1-5 and V is TRBV19; possible D gene TRBD1, 6 bases. Germline CDR1 LNHDA, CDR2 SQIVND (reference sequence). This CDR3 is 15 amino acids long. V was clipped by 7 bases and J by 2 bases, with 15 bases between them. The CDR3 region is CASTPGNRGNQPQHF. CDR3 nucleotide sequence: TGTGCCAGTACGCCCGGAAACAGGGGCAATCAGCCCCAGCATTTT.

This chain joins TRBV2 and TRBJ1-1; maybe TRBD1 (5 bases). Germline V CDR1 and CDR2: SNHLY, FYNNEI. V lost 8 bases, J lost 12 bases, and 16 bases lay in between. The CDR3 has 11 residues. The CDR3 protein is CASHPQGVTFF. The CDR3 nucleotides are TGTGCCAGCCACCCCCAGGGTGTAACTTTCTTT.

The chain joins TRBV9 to TRBJ2-1, with 11 bases fitting TRBD2. After removal of 0 bases from V and 3 bases from J, the junction contained 5 bases not matched to a gene. In germline, CDR1 is SGDLS, CDR2 YYNGEE. The CDR3 loop spans 17 amino acids. CDR3 amino acids: CASSVALLAGGYNEQFF. The CDR3 DNA reads as TGTGCCAGCAGCGTAGCGCTCCTAGCGGGGGGCTACAATGAGCAGTTCTTC. Complete variable domain (other parts from reference TRBV9 and TRBJ2-1): DSGVTQTPKHLITATGQRVTLRCSPRSGDLSVYWYQQSLDQGLQFLIQYYNGEERAKGNILERFSAQQFPDLHSELNLSSLELGDSALYFCASSVALLAGGYNEQFFGPGTRLTVL.

CDR3 amino acids: CASSQDRGSGNTIYF. In nucleotides, the CDR3 is TGCGCCAGCAGCCAAGACCGGGGCTCTGGAAACACCATATATTTT. The rearrangement links TRBV4-1 to TRBJ1-3; D remains unclear. Germline-derived CDR1 and CDR2 are MGHRA and YSYEKL. V dropped 0 bases and J dropped 0 bases, with 6 bases sitting between them. This CDR3 is 15 amino acids long.

The J gene is TRBJ1-2, the V gene TRBV11-3; TRBD1 is a possible D gene (5 bases). V dropped 2 bases and J dropped 7 bases, with 14 bases sitting between them. Germline V gene data show CDR1 as SGHNT and CDR2 as YENEEA. This CDR3 contains 14 residues. CDR3 loop: CASSLTRDGSGYTF. The CDR3 region has the DNA TGTGCCAGCAGCTTAACCAGGGATGGATCTGGCTACACCTTC.

The chain links TRBV28 to TRBJ2-5; no firm D call. The CDR3 runs 11 residues. Germline V gene data show CDR1 as MDHEN and CDR2 as SYDVKM. V dropped 5 bases and J dropped 7 bases, with 8 bases sitting between them. The CDR3 sequence: CASSPSGTQYF. CDR3 bases: TGTGCCAGCAGTCCTTCAGGGACCCAGTACTTC.

CDR3 coding DNA: TGTGCCAGCAGCGTAGATACTAGCGGGGGGGGGCGCACAGATACGCAGTATTTT. Translation: CASSVDTSGGGRTDTQYF. The gene calls are TRBV9 and TRBJ2-3, with 13 bases lining up with TRBD2. V trimming: 0 bases; J trimming: 1 base; junction bases outside the gene matches: 5. This CDR3 comprises 18 residues. CDR1 and CDR2 from the germline V gene are SGDLS and YYNGEE.

The table lists this clone with a count of one. The chain combines TRBV6-5 with TRBJ2-7, with 7 bases matching TRBD2. With 7 bases clipped from V and 4 bases from J, the junction kept 10 bases outside the gene matches. The CDR3 covers 14 residues. The germline V gene has CDR1 MNHEY and CDR2 SVGAGI. In nucleotides, the CDR3 is TGTGCCAGCACGAAATCGGCTAGCGGTTACGAGCAGTACTTC. Amino acids: CASTKSASGYEQYF.

The rearrangement uses TRBV11-3 and TRBJ2-1, with 7 bases aligning to TRBD2. This CDR3 comprises 14 residues. CDR1 is SGHNT, CDR2 YENEEA, per germline. Trimming cost V 3 bases and J 9 bases; bases outside gene matches: 8. The CDR3 here is CASSFTAGKGEQFF. CDR3 nucleotides: TGTGCCAGCAGCTTCACAGCGGGGAAGGGTGAGCAGTTCTTC.

The chain is built from TRBV11-3 and TRBJ1-2; 8 bases are shared with TRBD1. The CDR3 contains 15 residues. Germline CDR1 and CDR2: SGHNT and YENEEA. J was trimmed by 2 bases and V by 1 base; bases with no gene match: 3. CDR3 nucleotides: TGTGCCAGCAGCTTAGCAGGGGGCGCGAACTATGGCTACACCTTC. This codes for CASSLAGGANYGYTF.